The T cell receptor (beta chain) under discussion was sequenced for a study of T cell changes during pregnancy in multiple sclerosis. V was clipped by 1 base and J by 5 bases, with 17 bases between them. The CDR3 sequence is 16 residues long. Germline V gene sequence: CDR1 SGHDN, CDR2 FVKESK. Assay used: immunoSEQ multiplex PCR; TCRdb lists only in-frame clones, some missing. The sample has roughly 64,000 clones; roughly 88% are singletons. The sequence derives from a female donor in good health, enrolled as a control in a pregnancy study. This specimen consisted of peripheral blood, obtained in the third trimester of pregnancy. The rearrangement joins TRBV14 to TRBJ2-5; tentative D call: TRBD2 (7 bases). The CDR3 DNA is TGTGCCAGCAGCCAAGGTGATCGGGGGGCCAGCGAGACCCAGTACTTC. This encodes CASSQGDRGASETQYF.